The 7 T cell receptor beta chains presented below share a single source sample, sequenced in a study of cytomegalovirus exposure and HLA in healthy donors. Sequencing was performed with immunoSEQ multiplex PCR; in TCRdb, only in-frame clones are kept and a portion is missing. This sample has some 210,000 clones, with over 65% found just once. The specimen sequenced was PBMCs. Receptors originate from a woman aged 18 to 35 in good health and CMV-seronegative.

The chain is built from TRBV6-5 and TRBJ2-5; 10 nucleotides align to TRBD1. The trim removed 5 bases at V and 5 bases at J, leaving 8 bases unmatched. The germline CDR1 and CDR2 sequences are MNHEY and SVGAGI. The CDR3 is 15 residues long. CDR3 nucleotide sequence: TGTGCCAGCAGTCGCGGGACAGGGGAAGGGGAGACCCAGTACTTC. The encoded protein is CASSRGTGEGETQYF.

The J gene is TRBJ1-4, the V gene TRBV6-5; tentative D call: TRBD1 (6 bases). The CDR3 covers 15 residues. Between the trimmed V and J ends, which lost 1 base and 5 bases, there was a span of 11 bases. The germline V gene has CDR1 MNHEY and CDR2 SVGAGI. The chain's CDR3 is CASSYFPTGNEKLFF. CDR3 DNA: TGTGCCAGCAGTTACTTCCCTACAGGGAATGAAAAACTGTTTTTT.

The gene calls are TRBV29-1 and TRBJ1-2; 11 bases line up with TRBD1. Germline-derived CDR1 and CDR2 are SQVTM and ANQGSEA. The ends lost 4 bases at V and 4 bases at J; junction bases unmatched: 14. The CDR3 spans 17 residues. The CDR3 region has the DNA TGCAGCGTTGCATACATTGGACAGGGGGCTCAAAGCTATGGCTACACCTTC. It encodes CSVAYIGQGAQSYGYTF.

The chain is built from TRBV5-1 and TRBJ1-1, with 11 bases fitting TRBD1. Germline V gene lookup returns CDR1 SGHRS and CDR2 YFSETQ. The CDR3 totals 15 residues. The V segment lost 5 bases and the J segment 5 bases; nucleotides outside the gene matches: 8. The CDR3 loop is CASRAPGQGVTEAFF. As DNA, the CDR3 is TGCGCCAGCAGGGCCCCGGGACAGGGGGTAACTGAAGCTTTCTTT.

A single count supports this clone. The chain uses TRBV7-2 and TRBJ2-1; 10 nucleotides match TRBD2. Trimming removed 2 bases from V and 7 bases from J; junction bases left unmatched: 8. The CDR3 totals 16 residues. The germline gives CDR1 SGHTA, CDR2 FQGNSA. The CDR3 loop reads CASSLIRLAGANEQFF. In DNA, the CDR3 is TGTGCCAGCAGCTTAATTCGGCTAGCGGGGGCGAATGAGCAGTTCTTC.

The genes are TRBV18 and TRBJ1-2; unclear D gene. CDR1 and CDR2 (germline): KGHSH, LQKENI. Between the trimmed V and J ends, which lost 3 bases and 5 bases, there was a span of 10 bases. There are 13 residues in the CDR3. CDR3 amino acids: CASSPRGRYGYTF. CDR3 DNA: TGTGCCAGCTCACCGAGAGGCCGTTATGGCTACACCTTC.

The chain's CDR3 is CASSVAGGRETQYF. The DNA for the CDR3 is TGCGCCAGCAGTGTGGCGGGGGGGCGCGAGACCCAGTACTTC. The chain couples TRBV10-2 to TRBJ2-5; 9 bases align to TRBD2. The CDR3 consists of 14 residues. CDR1 is WSHSY, CDR2 SAAADI, per germline. The V segment lost 4 bases and the J segment 5 bases; nucleotides outside the gene matches: 5.